The clone carrying this T cell receptor (beta chain) showed up just once. The CDR3 consists of 14 residues. Germline V lookup: CDR1 KGHSH, CDR2 LQKENI. V shed 3 bases and J 10 bases; nucleotides not matched to a gene: 6. Generated by immunoSEQ multiplex PCR, the TCRdb table keeps only in-frame clones and is missing some. The sample carries about 250,000 clones, 85% to 90% recorded once. The sample belongs to a study of blood T cell repertoires in COVID-19. V is TRBV18 and J is TRBJ2-1; 10 positions match TRBD2. The sequence was collected from a man aged 35 to 55 who had recovered from COVID-19. The material sequenced was PBMCs or T cells enriched from blood (not recorded which). The CDR3 coding sequence is TGTGCCAGCTCACCGGAGCGGGAGGGCCGGGAGCAGTTCTTC. Its translation is CASSPEREGREQFF.